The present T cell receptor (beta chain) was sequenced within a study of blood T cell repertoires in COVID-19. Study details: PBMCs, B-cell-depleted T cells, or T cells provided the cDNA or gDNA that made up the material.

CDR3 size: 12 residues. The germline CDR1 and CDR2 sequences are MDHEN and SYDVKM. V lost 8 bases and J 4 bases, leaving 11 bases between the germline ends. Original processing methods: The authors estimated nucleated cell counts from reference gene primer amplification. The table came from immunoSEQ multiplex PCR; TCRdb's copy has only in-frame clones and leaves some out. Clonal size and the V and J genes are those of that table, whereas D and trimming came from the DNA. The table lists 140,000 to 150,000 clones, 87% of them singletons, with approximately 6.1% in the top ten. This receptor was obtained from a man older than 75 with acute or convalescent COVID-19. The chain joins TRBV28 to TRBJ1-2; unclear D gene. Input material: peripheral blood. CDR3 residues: CASLNSGYGYTF. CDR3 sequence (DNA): TGTGCCAGCCTAAACTCGGGCTATGGCTACACCTTC.